This T cell receptor beta chain was observed in a study of cytomegalovirus exposure and HLA in healthy donors. Study-level points and caveats: One later analysis, an examination of the 100 to 150 validation repertoires, found that first-cohort TCR clusters tended to co-occur in them.

This clone has more than one count but fewer than ten. The antigen is not known. In germline, CDR1 is SGHTA, CDR2 FQGTGA. This CDR3 contains 15 residues. The V end was cut by 5 bases, the J end by 2 bases, with 16 bases between. This table comes from immunoSEQ multiplex PCR, and its TCRdb copy is limited to in-frame clones, with some not included. The data show hundreds of thousands of clones, with around 87% seen just once and about 2% held by the top ten. The clonotype was recovered from a woman aged 18-30 years in good health and CMV-seropositive. The rearrangement uses TRBV7-3 and TRBJ2-7; a weak D match, TRBD2 (7 bases). Sequencing was done on a sample of PBMCs. The CDR3 region is CASSPRGGLPYEQYF. The CDR3 DNA is TGTGCCAGCAGCCCACGCGGGGGCCTCCCCTACGAGCAGTACTTC.